One sample yielded the 26 T cell receptor beta chains listed below, sequenced in a study of T cells after yellow fever vaccination (dated 2019 in TCRdb). Receptor amplification or capture employed 5' RACE. Sequencing instrument: Illumina NovaSeq 6000. In-frame beta chains were kept once TCRdb had trimmed the public reads at Q25 with fastp and called clones with MiXCR. Rows merge per CDR3 protein into single entries with the most common DNA and genes. The sample records 250,000 to 400,000 distinct CDR3 sequences, approximately 4.3% of which are singletons. The ten largest clonotypes hold roughly a fifth of the sample. The treatment or condition label for this specimen denotes: live attenuated yellow fever vaccine strain. The starting material was PBMCs, obtained 15 days after the yellow fever booster vaccination. Receptor source: a man between 18 and 29 years old who received the YFV17D yellow fever vaccine.

This clonotype has at least ten counts. The chain recombines TRBV27 with TRBJ2-1; D unresolved. CDR1 MNHEY and CDR2 SMNVEV come from the germline V gene (reference sequence). This CDR3 is built from 13 residues. V lost 3 bases and J 7 bases, leaving 10 bases between the germline ends. CDR3 amino acids: CASSLGIGNEQFF. In nucleotides, the CDR3 is TGTGCCAGCAGTTTGGGAATTGGGAATGAGCAGTTCTTC.

This clonotype has ten or more counts. The chain employs TRBV10-1 and TRBJ2-3; 8 nucleotides match TRBD1. The germline V gene has CDR1 WNHNN and CDR2 SYGVQD (reference sequence). V trimming: 8 bases; J trimming: 1 base; junction bases outside the gene matches: 8. The CDR3 sequence is 15 residues long. The CDR3, as DNA: TGCGCCAGCGGGGCAGGACAGGGTGGCACAGATACGCAGTATTTT. Its translation: CASGAGQGGTDTQYF.

The genes are TRBV12-3 or TRBV12-4 and TRBJ2-7; 9 bases are a match to TRBD1. This CDR3 contains 14 residues. V lost 1 base to trimming and J lost 5 bases; unmatched junction nucleotides: 3. The CDR3 DNA reads as TGTGCCAGCAGTTTAGGGGACAGGGTCGACGAGCAGTACTTC. It yields the protein CASSLGDRVDEQYF.

This clonotype was detected a few times. V usage is TRBV20-1 and J usage is TRBJ2-2; D tentatively reads TRBD1 or TRBD2 (5 bases each). The CDR3 loop spans 16 amino acids. Trimming took 0 bases from V and 0 from J, leaving 11 bases between them. The germline CDR1 and CDR2 sequences are DFQATT and SNEGSKA (reference sequence). The CDR3 sequence: CSAREQGPTNTGELFF. In nucleotides, the CDR3 is TGCAGTGCTAGAGAGCAGGGACCAACGAACACCGGGGAGCTGTTTTTT.

The chain links TRBV10-3 to TRBJ2-5, with 9 bases that match TRBD1. The CDR3 spans 16 residues. Germline values: CDR1 ENHRY, CDR2 SYGVKD. The J segment lost 6 bases and the V segment lost 4 bases, leaving 12 bases of the junction unmatched. The CDR3 DNA is TGTGCCATCAGTGGCGGAGGACAGGGGCTTCAGAAGACCCAGTACTTC. Its protein product is CAISGGGQGLQKTQYF.

This clonotype has at least ten counts. The J gene is TRBJ1-5, the V gene TRBV28; no definite D call. The CDR3 has 15 residues. The germline V gene encodes CDR1 MDHEN and CDR2 SYDVKM. The germline V and J ends were trimmed by 6 bases and 2 bases, with 14 bases remaining between them. The CDR3, as DNA: TGTGCCAGCAGACGTTATAGGTTCGGCAATCAGCCCCAGCATTTT. Translated, it gives CASRRYRFGNQPQHF.

This clonotype was seen many times. This rearrangement joins TRBV4-1 to TRBJ2-5; TRBD2 aligns across 14 bases. This CDR3 has 16 amino acids. CDR1 MGHRA and CDR2 YSYEKL come from the germline V gene. Trimming cost V 5 bases and J 5 bases; bases outside gene matches: 7. The CDR3 bases are TGCGCCAGCAGCAAACGGACTAGCGGGGGGATGGAGACCCAGTACTTC. Its protein product is CASSKRTSGGMETQYF.

The chain employs TRBV7-2 and TRBJ1-6; D possibly corresponds to TRBD1 (5 bases). Per germline, CDR1 SGHTA and CDR2 FQGNSA. This CDR3 is built from 15 residues. Trimming took off 5 bases at V and 7 bases at J, with 15 bases between the two ends. The CDR3 region is CASSASLGGNSPLHF. CDR3 sequence (DNA): TGTGCCAGCAGCGCGAGTCTCGGGGGAAATTCACCCCTCCACTTT.

The genes are TRBV27 and TRBJ1-2, with 7 positions matching TRBD1. Germline CDR1 is MNHEY and CDR2 is SMNVEV (reference sequence). Trimming took 8 bases from V and 8 from J; bases not matched to a gene: 14. The CDR3 has 14 residues. The CDR3 is CASSVSGRGRGYTF. In nucleotides, the CDR3 is TGTGCCAGCTCTGTCTCGGGGAGGGGGCGAGGCTACACCTTC.

On this clonotype: This could be a read error, since a much larger clone is one nucleotide away. The chain uses TRBV5-1 and TRBJ2-5; the D gene could be TRBD1 or TRBD2 (5 bases each). Germline values: CDR1 SGHRS, CDR2 YFSETQ. The CDR3 loop spans 14 amino acids. CDR3 sequence reads: CASLEGPTLKTLYF. CDR3 coding DNA: TGCGCCAGCTTAGAGGGGCCAACCTTGAAGACCCTGTACTTC.

This clonotype has ten or more counts. CDR3 sequence: CASSRGQSEKLFF. In nucleotides, the CDR3 is TGCGCCAGCAGCCGGGGACAGAGTGAAAAACTGTTTTTT. The rearrangement uses TRBV10-2 and TRBJ1-4, with 7 bases fitting TRBD1. CDR1 and CDR2 from the germline V gene are WSHSY and SAAADI. With V trimmed by 6 bases and J by 7 bases, 5 bases remained unmatched. This CDR3 contains 13 residues.

This clonotype was observed a few times. The V and J genes are TRBV3-1 and TRBJ2-4; D remains ambiguous. Germline V gene sequence: CDR1 LGHDT, CDR2 YNNKEL (reference sequence). V shed 1 base and J shed 0 bases, with 7 bases lying between them. The CDR3 runs 15 residues. CDR3 bases: TGTGCCAGCAGCCAAGCAAGGTTAGCCAAAAACATTCAGTACTTC. Translated, it gives CASSQARLAKNIQYF.

The chain uses TRBV7-9 and TRBJ2-5, with 8 bases lining up with TRBD2. J was trimmed by 1 base and V by 4 bases; bases with no gene match: 8. Germline CDR1 is SEHNR and CDR2 is FQNEAQ (reference sequence). This CDR3 has 16 amino acids. The CDR3 loop is CASSSTGGGPQETQYF. The CDR3 region has the DNA TGTGCCAGCAGCTCCACTGGCGGGGGGCCCCAAGAGACCCAGTACTTC.

This clonotype was observed at least ten times. The J gene is TRBJ2-3, the V gene TRBV5-1; D is unresolved. Trimming removed 6 bases from V and 6 bases from J, with 20 bases in between. Germline V CDR1 and CDR2: SGHRS, YFSETQ. This CDR3 is 15 amino acids long. CDR3 amino acids: CASTPPPGHPDTQYF. The DNA for the CDR3 is TGCGCCAGCACCCCTCCGCCAGGTCACCCCGATACGCAGTATTTT.

The chain combines TRBV11-3 with TRBJ2-3; the D gene is possibly TRBD2 (5 bases). Germline CDR1 SGHNT, CDR2 YENEEA. The CDR3 totals 16 residues. Trimming left V 5 bases short and J 2 bases short, with 17 bases between. CDR3 sequence: CASSPITGSDTDTQYF. The CDR3 DNA reads as TGTGCCAGCAGCCCGATCACGGGAAGCGACACAGATACGCAGTATTTT.

Only a few counts were recorded for this clonotype. V gene TRBV27 combines with J gene TRBJ1-6, with D tentatively TRBD1 (5 bases). V was clipped by 3 bases and J by 9 bases, with 15 bases between them. CDR1 and CDR2 from the germline V gene are MNHEY and SMNVEV (reference sequence). This CDR3 is built from 15 residues. CDR3 in amino acids: CASSFGAPIRSPLHF. As DNA, the CDR3 is TGTGCCAGCAGTTTCGGGGCCCCGATACGTTCACCCCTCCACTTT.

The rearrangement links TRBV24-1 to TRBJ2-1; 8 bases are shared with TRBD2. V was clipped by 4 bases and J by 7 bases; unmatched bases: 11. This CDR3 contains 16 residues. In germline, CDR1 is KGHDR, CDR2 SFDVKD. CDR3 DNA sequence: TGTGCCACCAGTGAGATGAAGAGCGGGGGATGGAATGAGCAGTTCTTC. Its protein is CATSEMKSGGWNEQFF.

This rearrangement joins TRBV5-1 to TRBJ1-1; 9 nucleotides match TRBD1. This CDR3 is built from 20 residues. Germline V gene lookup returns CDR1 SGHRS and CDR2 YFSETQ. V shed 3 bases and J 1 base; nucleotides not matched to a gene: 19. The chain's CDR3 is CASSSNLIRDREWRNTEAFF. The CDR3 DNA sequence: TGCGCCAGCAGCTCAAATTTGATCCGGGACAGGGAATGGAGGAACACTGAAGCTTTCTTT.

At least ten counts were recorded for this clonotype. V gene TRBV29-1 combines with J gene TRBJ1-2; TRBD1 matches at 8 bases. The CDR3 length is 12 residues. The trim removed 3 bases at V and 7 bases at J, leaving 4 bases unmatched. In germline, CDR1 is SQVTM, CDR2 ANQGSEA. The CDR3 region has the DNA TGCAGCGTTGAGGGGACAGGATTTGGCTACACCTTC. Its protein is CSVEGTGFGYTF.

At least ten counts were recorded for this clonotype. This chain connects TRBV6-2 or TRBV6-3 to TRBJ1-5; D gene ambiguous. The CDR3 is 14 residues long. CDR1 is MNHEY and CDR2 is SVGEGT in the germline V gene. V gave up 2 bases and J gave up 7 bases, with 12 bases separating them. The CDR3 DNA follows: TGTGCCAGCAGTTACGATTTATCGGGGCAGCCCCAGCATTTT. This sequence encodes CASSYDLSGQPQHF.

The gene calls are TRBV10-3 and TRBJ2-7; the D gene could be TRBD1 or TRBD2 (6 bases each). CDR3 length: 14 residues. Trimming left V 8 bases short and J 6 bases short, with 20 bases between. Germline V gene data show CDR1 as ENHRY and CDR2 as SYGVKD. The CDR3 is CAIAPTGAFGEQYV. The CDR3 nucleotides read TGTGCCATCGCGCCAACGGGGGCGTTCGGCGAGCAGTACGTC.

This chain connects TRBV28 to TRBJ2-3; D is possibly TRBD2 (5 bases). This CDR3 contains 14 residues. The V gene lost 3 bases and the J gene lost 8 bases, with 15 bases spanning the gap. From germline, CDR1 is MDHEN and CDR2 SYDVKM. The CDR3 loop is CASSFHGGDRTQYF. The CDR3 coding sequence is TGTGCCAGCAGTTTTCATGGAGGTGACCGTACGCAGTATTTT.

This clonotype was found many times. V usage is TRBV7-9 and J usage is TRBJ2-5; TRBD1 matches 10 bases. Germline CDR1 is SEHNR and CDR2 is FQNEAQ (reference sequence). Losses at the gene ends were 1 base for V and 5 bases for J; bases not matched to a gene: 7. The CDR3 is 16 residues long. The CDR3 here is CASSLGGTGVPETQYF. Here the CDR3 DNA reads TGTGCCAGCAGCTTAGGTGGGACAGGGGTTCCGGAGACCCAGTACTTC.

In its sample, this clonotype was seen many times. The V gene is TRBV6-2 or TRBV6-3, the J gene TRBJ1-5; TRBD1 aligns across 9 bases. Trimming cost V 4 bases and J 4 bases; bases outside gene matches: 2. This CDR3 has 14 amino acids. The V gene's germline CDR1 is MNHEY and CDR2 SVGEGT. CDR3 loop: CASSSDRGNQPQHF. The CDR3 coding sequence is TGTGCCAGCAGTTCGGACAGGGGTAATCAGCCCCAGCATTTT.

This clonotype was counted ten times or more. The chain joins TRBV12-3 or TRBV12-4 to TRBJ1-5; 8 nucleotides line up with TRBD1. The CDR3 is 15 residues long. V was clipped by 6 bases and J by 4 bases; unmatched bases: 8. CDR3 protein: CASSTDRESNQPQHF. The CDR3 nucleotides are TGTGCCAGCAGCACGGACAGGGAGAGTAATCAGCCCCAGCATTTT.

This chain uses TRBV24-1 with TRBJ1-6; no firm D call. V lost 2 bases and J 6 bases, leaving 4 bases between the germline ends. Germline assignment: CDR1 KGHDR and CDR2 SFDVKD. CDR3 length: 13 residues. CDR3 coding DNA: TGTGCCACCAGTGATTATGGTAATTCACCCCTCCACTTT. Translating gives CATSDYGNSPLHF.